This TCR beta chain emerged from a study of CD8 T cells in ankylosing spondylitis. The study, taken as a whole, reports: Disease-linked clones were found to be CD8+ and relatively rare in peripheral blood. It appeared that ankylosing spondylitis blood was characterized by a TCR beta motif of about 8 highly homologous variants. Reports say disease-linked clones showed up significantly more in matched ankylosing spondylitis synovial fluid.

In its sample, this clonotype was seen many times. Its antigen is not identified. The CDR3 is 14 amino acids. Germline assignment: CDR1 DFQATT and CDR2 SNEGSKA (reference sequence). The V end lost 0 bases, the J end lost 0 bases, and 8 bases lay between the germline ends. It was by quantitative 5'-RACE with molecular barcodes that TCR beta libraries were made. TCRdb re-called the 5' RACE reads through MiXCR, storing one row per CDR3 protein. The repertoire includes some 220,000 distinct CDR3 sequences, approximately 8% of them detected once, and around 5.1% sits in the top ten. The J gene is TRBJ2-5, the V gene TRBV20-1; unclear D gene. This TCR was recovered from a female donor with ankylosing spondylitis or in good health (not recorded which). Sequencing used blood, either unsorted or a sorted T cell fraction (not recorded which). The CDR3 DNA reads as TGCAGTGCTAGAGATTGGGGAAACCAAGAGACCCAGTACTTC. This codes for CSARDWGNQETQYF.